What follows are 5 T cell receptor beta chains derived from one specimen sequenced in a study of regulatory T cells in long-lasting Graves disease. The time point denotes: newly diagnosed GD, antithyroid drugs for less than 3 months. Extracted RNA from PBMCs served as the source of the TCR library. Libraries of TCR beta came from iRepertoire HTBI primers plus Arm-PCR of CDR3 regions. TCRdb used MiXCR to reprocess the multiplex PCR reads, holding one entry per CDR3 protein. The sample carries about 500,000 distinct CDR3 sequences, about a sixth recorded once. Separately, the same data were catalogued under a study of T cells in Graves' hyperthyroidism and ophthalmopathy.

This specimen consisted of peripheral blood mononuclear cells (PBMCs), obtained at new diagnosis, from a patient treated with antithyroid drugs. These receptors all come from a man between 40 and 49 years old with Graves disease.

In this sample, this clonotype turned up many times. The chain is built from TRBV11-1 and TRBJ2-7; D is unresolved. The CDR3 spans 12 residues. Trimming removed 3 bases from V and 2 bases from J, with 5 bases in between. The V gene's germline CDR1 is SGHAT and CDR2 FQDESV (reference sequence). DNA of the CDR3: TGTGCCAGCAGCTTTCAGCCCTACGAGCAGTACTTC. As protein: CASSFQPYEQYF.

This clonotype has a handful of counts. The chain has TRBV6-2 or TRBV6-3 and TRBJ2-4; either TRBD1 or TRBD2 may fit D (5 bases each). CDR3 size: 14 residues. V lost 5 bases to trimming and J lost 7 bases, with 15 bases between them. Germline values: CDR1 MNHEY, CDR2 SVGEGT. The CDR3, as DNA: TGTGCCAGCAGTGCTTCCGGGACCCACAACATTCAGTACTTC. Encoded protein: CASSASGTHNIQYF.

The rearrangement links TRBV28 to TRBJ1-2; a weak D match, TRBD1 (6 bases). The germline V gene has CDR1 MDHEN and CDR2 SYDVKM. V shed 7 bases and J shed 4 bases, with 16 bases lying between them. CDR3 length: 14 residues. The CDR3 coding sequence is TGTGCCAGCATCGACAGGTCTCTCCTCTATGGCTACACCTTC. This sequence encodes CASIDRSLLYGYTF.

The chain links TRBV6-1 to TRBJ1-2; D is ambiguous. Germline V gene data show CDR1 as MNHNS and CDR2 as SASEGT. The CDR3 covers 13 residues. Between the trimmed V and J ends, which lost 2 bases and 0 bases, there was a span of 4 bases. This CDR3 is CASSESANYGYTF. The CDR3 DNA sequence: TGTGCCAGCAGTGAATCTGCTAACTATGGCTACACCTTC.

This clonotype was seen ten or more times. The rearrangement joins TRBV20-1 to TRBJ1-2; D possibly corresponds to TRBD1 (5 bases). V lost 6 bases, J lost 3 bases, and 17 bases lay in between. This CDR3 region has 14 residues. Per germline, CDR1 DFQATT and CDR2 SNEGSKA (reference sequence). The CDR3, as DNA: TGCAGTGCGCAGAGCGGGACGGGAGACTATGGCTACACCTTC. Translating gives CSAQSGTGDYGYTF.